This note documents a single T cell receptor (beta chain) sequence. Its antigen is undetermined. The PCR contained 60 Vbeta and 13 Jbeta primers. Method: immunoSEQ multiplex PCR; TCRdb's copy keeps in-frame clones and lacks some. The repertoire table contains approximately 130,000 clones. The sample belongs to a study of cytomegalovirus exposure and HLA in healthy donors. Overall study context: Prior work identified 117 million unique TCR beta sequences in approximately 180 million T cells.

The study's findings and limits: The authors later found most CMV-associated TCR beta chains appeared HLA-restricted.

Per germline, CDR1 SGHTA and CDR2 FQGNSA. CDR3 length equals 15 residues. With 1 base removed from V and 3 bases from J, the gap between germline ends came to 9 bases. This sequence joins TRBV7-2 and TRBJ1-4; D unclear. The specimen sequenced was PBMCs. The sequence was collected from a woman in her sixties or seventies in good health and CMV-seronegative. CDR3 nucleotide sequence: TGTGCCAGCAGCTTAGTAGGAGCGGCTAATGAAAAACTGTTTTTT. Protein sequence: CASSLVGAANEKLFF.